This T cell receptor beta chain was retrieved from a study of response to subunit inactivated influenza vaccine. In this sample, this clonotype turned up a few times. Antigen specificity is unknown. TCRdb reprocessed the RT-PCR reads with MiXCR, giving one entry per CDR3 protein. Here the sample spans about 500,000 distinct CDR3 sequences, 16% being singletons. Study-wide results and caveats: The authors proposed limited new T cell recruitment per seasonal influenza vaccination.

V lost 5 bases, J lost 4 bases, and 6 bases stayed unmatched. The CDR3 sequence is 16 residues long. This chain joins TRBV12-3 or TRBV12-4 and TRBJ1-6; 9 nucleotides align to TRBD1. The sample here was CD4+ T cells sorted from PBMCs, taken around 25 months after vaccination. The sequence derives from a man aged 50-75 years who received an inactivated influenza vaccine. CDR3 sequence (DNA): TGTGCCAGCAGTCGTTCGGGACAGGGTTATAATTCACCCCTCCACTTT. Residues: CASSRSGQGYNSPLHF.